These 28 T cell receptor beta chains share one sample of origin, sequenced in a study of T cell repertoires in MIS-A myocarditis. Repertoires were generated with immunoSEQ multiplex PCR, while TCRdb's copy carries only in-frame clones and drops some. The sample has about 15,000 clones, roughly 81% seen once; the top ten hold roughly two thirds. The material sequenced was left ventricle heart tissue obtained at autopsy. All receptors come from a man between 18 and 29 years old with fulminant myocarditis from multisystem inflammatory syndrome in adults (MIS-A) after COVID-19.

The chain couples TRBV4-1 to TRBJ1-1; D possibly corresponds to TRBD1 (5 bases). V lost 1 base and J 7 bases, leaving 19 bases between the germline ends. CDR1 is MGHRA, CDR2 YSYEKL, per germline. CDR3 size: 16 residues. The CDR3 region has the DNA TGCGCCAGCAGCCAAGTATGGGACTTCAAGGGACGTGAAGCTTTCTTT. Its protein is CASSQVWDFKGREAFF.

The V and J genes are TRBV6-5 and TRBJ2-1; 9 bases are shared with TRBD1. The junction had 8 bases not matched to a gene; V was cut back by 6 bases and J by 8 bases. This CDR3 has 14 residues. Per germline, CDR1 MNHEY and CDR2 SVGAGI. CDR3 bases: TGTGCCAGCAGACGGACAGGGGTTGGGGATGAGCAGTTCTTC. Encoded protein: CASRRTGVGDEQFF.

The J gene is TRBJ1-2, the V gene TRBV28, with 7 bases matching TRBD1. The junction had 6 bases not matched to a gene; V was cut back by 8 bases and J by 3 bases. The CDR3 totals 13 residues. Germline-derived CDR1 and CDR2 are MDHEN and SYDVKM. The CDR3 here is CASLDRADYGYTF. CDR3 nucleotide sequence: TGTGCCAGCTTAGACAGGGCCGACTATGGCTACACCTTC.

CDR3 in amino acids: CASSFGRTVGEQFF. CDR3 in DNA: TGCGCCAGCAGCTTCGGACGAACCGTGGGTGAGCAGTTCTTC. The chain links TRBV5-1 to TRBJ2-1; D unclear. Germline loops: CDR1 SGHRS, CDR2 YFSETQ. This CDR3 has 14 residues. Between the trimmed V and J ends, which lost 2 bases and 9 bases, there was a span of 15 bases.

This chain connects TRBV5-4 to TRBJ1-4; 10 bases align to TRBD1. The germline V gene has CDR1 SGHNT and CDR2 YYREEE (reference sequence). The CDR3 contains 16 residues. J was trimmed by 5 bases and V by 4 bases; bases with no gene match: 8. The CDR3 coding sequence is TGTGCCAGCAGCCCGGGGACAGGGGTACAGAATGAAAAACTGTTTTTT. Encoded protein: CASSPGTGVQNEKLFF.

The chain is built from TRBV5-6 and TRBJ2-4; D is possibly TRBD1 (6 bases). Trimming stripped 2 bases from V and 8 bases from J, with 14 bases between. The CDR3 length is 14 residues. From germline, CDR1 is SGHDT and CDR2 YYEEEE. CDR3 in amino acids: CASSFRQVQDIQYF. The CDR3 nucleotides read TGTGCCAGCAGCTTTAGACAGGTTCAAGACATTCAGTACTTC.

This clone was picked up a small number of times. V and J are TRBV5-1 and TRBJ2-1; 9 positions agree with TRBD2. CDR3 length: 17 amino acids. Germline assignment: CDR1 SGHRS and CDR2 YFSETQ. V lost 4 bases, J lost 1 base, and 9 bases stayed unmatched. The CDR3 sequence is CASSPNSGRGSYNEQFF. CDR3 in DNA: TGCGCCAGCAGCCCGAATAGCGGGAGAGGTTCCTACAATGAGCAGTTCTTC.

This chain links TRBV4-1 with TRBJ2-7; no reliable D call. Trimming pared 3 bases from V and 1 base from J, leaving 16 bases between. Germline-derived CDR1 and CDR2 are MGHRA and YSYEKL. The CDR3 spans 16 residues. The CDR3 bases are TGCGCCAGCAGCCACAGAGTTACTGGGAATTCCTACGAGCAGTACTTC. This encodes CASSHRVTGNSYEQYF.

V is TRBV5-4 and J is TRBJ1-2, with a weak D call TRBD1 (5 bases). The CDR3 covers 14 residues. Germline CDR1 SGHNT, CDR2 YYREEE (reference sequence). V was trimmed by 9 bases and J by 2 bases, leaving 17 bases between them. DNA of the CDR3: TGTGCCACCACACCCTCGGGGGGGAACTATGGCTACACCTTC. It encodes CATTPSGGNYGYTF.

The chain employs TRBV7-9 and TRBJ1-3; D not certain. V was trimmed by 1 base and J by 4 bases, leaving 5 bases between them. This CDR3 has 13 residues. Germline assignment: CDR1 SEHNR and CDR2 FQNEAQ (reference sequence). CDR3: CASSLVSGNTIYF. CDR3 nucleotides: TGTGCCAGCAGCTTAGTTTCAGGAAACACCATATATTTT.

The V gene is TRBV6-5, the J gene TRBJ1-1, with a weak D call TRBD1 (5 bases). This CDR3 spans 13 amino acids. CDR1 is MNHEY, CDR2 SVGAGI, per germline. Trimming removed 8 bases from V and 5 bases from J, with 15 bases in between. Here the CDR3 DNA reads TGTGCCAGCGCACGAAGGGGAAGGACTGAAGCTTTCTTT. Translating gives CASARRGRTEAFF.

The table lists this clone with a count of one. This sequence joins TRBV3-1 (or the pseudogene TRBV3-2) and TRBJ2-1, with a weak D call TRBD2 (5 bases). This CDR3 has 12 residues. V lost 1 base and J 7 bases, leaving 5 bases between the germline ends. The germline V gene encodes CDR1 LGHDT and CDR2 YNNKEL (reference sequence). CDR3 sequence: CASSQAGNEQFF. CDR3 sequence (DNA): TGTGCCAGCAGCCAAGCGGGGAATGAGCAGTTCTTC.

The V call is TRBV27, the J call TRBJ1-2; D is ambiguous. The V end was cut by 2 bases, the J end by 4 bases, with 8 bases between. The CDR3 length is 13 residues. Per germline, CDR1 MNHEY and CDR2 SMNVEV (reference sequence). The CDR3 DNA follows: TGTGCCAGCAGTTTAGGGTCCTTCTATGGCTACACCTTC. Translating it yields CASSLGSFYGYTF.

Points on this clone: The same CDR3 arises from other DNA sequences in this sample as well. V is TRBV28 and J is TRBJ1-3, with unresolved D. This CDR3 contains 12 residues. Trimming stripped 3 bases from V and 4 bases from J, with 4 bases between. Looked up from germline, CDR1 is MDHEN and CDR2 is SYDVKM. The CDR3 reads CASSLGGNTIYF. In nucleotides, the CDR3 is TGTGCCAGCAGTTTGGGAGGAAACACCATATATTTT.

J is TRBJ2-7 and V is TRBV12-3 or TRBV12-4; D not resolved. The germline V and J ends were trimmed by 4 bases and 0 bases, with 4 bases remaining between them. CDR3 length equals 12 residues. The CDR3 reads CASSSRSYEQYF. CDR3 coding DNA: TGTGCCAGCAGTTCCCGCTCCTACGAGCAGTACTTC.

CDR3 sequence reads: CASSQEPFATNEKLFF. DNA for the CDR3: TGTGCCAGCAGCCAAGAACCGTTTGCAACTAATGAAAAACTGTTTTTT. This chain uses TRBV4-2 with TRBJ1-4; no definite D call. The CDR3 contains 16 residues. V lost 0 bases, J lost 0 bases, and 8 bases lay in between. Germline V gene data show CDR1 as LGHNA and CDR2 as YNFKEQ.

This sequence joins TRBV27 and TRBJ2-7; 8 bases fit TRBD1. V was pared by 6 bases and J by 3 bases, with 4 bases of the junction left unmatched. This CDR3 is 13 amino acids long. Germline-derived CDR1 and CDR2 are MNHEY and SMNVEV (reference sequence). CDR3 sequence (DNA): TGTGCCAGCAGCATTGGACAGGGCTACGAGCAGTACTTC. Translating it yields CASSIGQGYEQYF.

The chain joins TRBV5-5 to TRBJ1-2; D is ambiguous. Per germline, CDR1 SGHKS and CDR2 YYEKEE (reference sequence). The CDR3 spans 17 residues. The V end was cut by 4 bases, the J end by 0 bases, with 19 bases between. CDR3 DNA sequence: TGTGCCAGCAGCCCCCGACCAGACACGGACCCTAACTATGGCTACACCTTC. Its protein is CASSPRPDTDPNYGYTF.

The V call is TRBV10-1, the J call TRBJ2-7; 11 bases match TRBD1. The J segment lost 5 bases and the V segment lost 0 bases, leaving 12 bases of the junction unmatched. The CDR3 extends over 18 amino acids. From germline, CDR1 is WNHNN and CDR2 SYGVQD (reference sequence). As DNA, the CDR3 is TGCGCCAGCAGTGAGTCGATCACAGGACAGGGGGCAAACCACGAGCAGTACTTC. It yields the protein CASSESITGQGANHEQYF.

The sample holds one count of this clone. The V gene is TRBV11-3, the J gene TRBJ2-1; 8 positions agree with TRBD2. The CDR3 is 15 residues long. Losses at the gene ends were 4 bases for V and 4 bases for J; bases not matched to a gene: 6. CDR1 and CDR2 from the germline V gene are SGHNT and YENEEA. CDR3 coding DNA: TGTGCCAGCAGCTCAGGGGCTAGCGGGTACAATGAGCAGTTCTTC. It specifies CASSSGASGYNEQFF. The variable domain in full, completed from reference TRBV11-3 and TRBJ2-1, reads EAGVVQSPRYKIIEKKQPVAFWCNPISGHNTLYWYLQNLGQGPELLIRYENEEAVDDSQLPKDRFSAERLKGVDSTLKIQPAELGDSAVYLCASSSGASGYNEQFFGPGTRLTVL.

The chain has TRBV28 and TRBJ1-5; D unresolved. CDR1 MDHEN and CDR2 SYDVKM come from the germline V gene. Trimming shortened V by 5 bases and J by 7 bases, and 9 bases separated the two germline ends. This CDR3 comprises 12 residues. The CDR3 sequence is CASSPYSQPQHF. The CDR3 region has the DNA TGTGCCAGCAGTCCATACTCGCAGCCCCAGCATTTT.

This clone was picked up a small number of times. The genes are TRBV7-2 and TRBJ1-2, with 7 bases aligning to TRBD1. The CDR3 runs to 15 residues. J was trimmed by 8 bases and V by 6 bases; bases with no gene match: 15. Germline loops: CDR1 SGHTA, CDR2 FQGNSA. CDR3 protein: CASSITPRTGEGYTF. The CDR3 DNA reads TGTGCCAGCAGTATAACCCCCCGAACAGGGGAAGGCTACACCTTC.

The rearrangement joins TRBV11-3 to TRBJ2-5; no clear D. The germline V gene encodes CDR1 SGHNT and CDR2 YENEEA. The V end was cut by 5 bases, the J end by 1 base, with 5 bases between. This CDR3 spans 12 amino acids. CDR3 coding DNA: TGTGCCAGCAGCGAAGGCCAAGAGACCCAGTACTTC. This gives the protein CASSEGQETQYF. The whole variable domain, filled in from reference TRBV11-3 and TRBJ2-5, reads EAGVVQSPRYKIIEKKQPVAFWCNPISGHNTLYWYLQNLGQGPELLIRYENEEAVDDSQLPKDRFSAERLKGVDSTLKIQPAELGDSAVYLCASSEGQETQYFGPGTRLLVL.

This clone was observed a few times. The CDR3: CASSGALAGILEQYF. The CDR3 DNA follows: TGTGCCAGCAGTGGGGCTTTAGCGGGAATTCTCGAGCAGTACTTC. V gene TRBV2 combines with J gene TRBJ2-7; 8 nucleotides align to TRBD2. The V gene's germline CDR1 is SNHLY and CDR2 FYNNEI. Unmatched junction bases numbered 11, after V lost 4 bases and J lost 6 bases. The CDR3 is 15 residues long.

For the CDR3, the DNA is TGTGCCAGCAGCTTGGGGTCGAGAGTTAATCAGCCCCAGCATTTT. As protein: CASSLGSRVNQPQHF. The V gene is TRBV7-6, the J gene TRBJ1-5; the D is unclear. Trimming removed 3 bases at V and 4 bases at J, with 13 bases between. There are 15 residues in the CDR3. The germline V gene has CDR1 SGHVS and CDR2 FNYEAQ.

The gene calls are TRBV27 and TRBJ2-1, with TRBD2 as a possible D gene (6 bases). CDR1 is MNHEY, CDR2 SMNVEV, per germline (reference sequence). V lost 2 bases, J lost 8 bases, and 16 bases lay in between. This CDR3 comprises 15 residues. CDR3 residues: CASSLGSGRVDEQFF. CDR3 nucleotides: TGTGCCAGCAGTTTAGGTAGCGGTCGGGTCGATGAGCAGTTCTTC.

CDR3 region: CSVEAPLGQIYGYTF. The CDR3 coding sequence is TGCAGCGTTGAAGCCCCTCTGGGACAGATCTATGGCTACACCTTC. V usage is TRBV29-1 and J usage is TRBJ1-2; 7 nucleotides align to TRBD1. Germline lookup yields CDR1 SQVTM and CDR2 ANQGSEA. J was trimmed by 4 bases and V by 1 base; bases with no gene match: 9. The CDR3 loop spans 15 amino acids.

This clone was recorded once. The V and J genes are TRBV7-2 and TRBJ1-1; no clear D. Germline V CDR1 and CDR2: SGHTA, FQGNSA. This CDR3 region has 13 residues. The V end was cut by 5 bases, the J end by 3 bases, with 10 bases between. The CDR3 region is CASSRGMDTEAFF. The CDR3 DNA is TGTGCCAGCAGCAGAGGGATGGACACTGAAGCTTTCTTT.